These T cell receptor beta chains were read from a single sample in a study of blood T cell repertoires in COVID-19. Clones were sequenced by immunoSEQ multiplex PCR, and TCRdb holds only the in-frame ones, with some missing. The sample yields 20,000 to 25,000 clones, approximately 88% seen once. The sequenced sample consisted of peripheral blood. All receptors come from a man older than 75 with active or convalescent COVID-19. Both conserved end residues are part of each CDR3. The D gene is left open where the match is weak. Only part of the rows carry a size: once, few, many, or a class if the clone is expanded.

CDR3aa: CASSTQGNGYTF
CDR3nt: TGTGCCAGCAGTACCCAGGGCAATGGCTACACCTTC
abundance: -
d_gene: -
j_gene: TRBJ1-2
v_gene: TRBV6-5

CDR3aa: CASSRSGANVLTF
CDR3nt: TGTGCCAGCAGCCGCTCTGGGGCCAACGTCCTGACTTTC
abundance: -
d_gene: -
j_gene: TRBJ2-6
v_gene: TRBV12-3/TRBV12-4

CDR3aa: CASSAPDRSYEQYF
CDR3nt: TGTGCCAGTAGTGCCCCGGACAGATCCTACGAGCAGTACTTC
abundance: once
d_gene: -
j_gene: TRBJ2-7
v_gene: TRBV19

CDR3aa: CSVRVSTYEQYF
CDR3nt: TGCAGCGTTCGAGTGTCGACCTACGAGCAGTACTTC
abundance: -
d_gene: -
j_gene: TRBJ2-7
v_gene: TRBV29-1

CDR3aa: CATQTGGYSPLHF
CDR3nt: TGTGCCACTCAGACAGGAGGTTATTCACCCCTCCACTTT
abundance: -
d_gene: -
j_gene: TRBJ1-6
v_gene: TRBV6-5

CDR3aa: CASMELNTEAFF
CDR3nt: TGTGCCTCCATGGAGCTGAACACTGAAGCTTTCTTT
abundance: -
d_gene: -
j_gene: TRBJ1-1
v_gene: TRBV28

CDR3aa: CATSPGGVDEKLFF
CDR3nt: TGTGCCACCTCCCCAGGGGGAGTTGATGAAAAACTGTTTTTT
abundance: -
d_gene: TRBD1
j_gene: TRBJ1-4
v_gene: TRBV24-1

CDR3aa: CASSQRLAGGKETQYF
CDR3nt: TGTGCCAGCAGCCAACGTCTAGCGGGGGGGAAGGAGACCCAGTACTTC
abundance: -
d_gene: TRBD2
j_gene: TRBJ2-5
v_gene: TRBV4-2

CDR3aa: CASSRVGGYYNSPLHF
CDR3nt: TGTGCCAGCAGCAGGGTTGGAGGGTATTATAATTCACCCCTCCACTTT
abundance: -
d_gene: -
j_gene: TRBJ1-6
v_gene: TRBV9

CDR3aa: CASSRTSDEQYF
CDR3nt: TGTGCCAGCAGCCGGACTAGCGACGAGCAGTACTTC
abundance: once
d_gene: TRBD2
j_gene: TRBJ2-7
v_gene: TRBV7-9

CDR3aa: CATSRGKGETQYF
CDR3nt: TGTGCCACCAGCAGAGGGAAGGGGGAGACCCAGTACTTC
abundance: -
d_gene: -
j_gene: TRBJ2-5
v_gene: TRBV15

CDR3aa: CASSQFGSGGRNSYEQYF
CDR3nt: TGTGCCAGCAGCCAATTTGGTTCTGGGGGCCGAAACTCCTACGAGCAGTACTTC
abundance: -
d_gene: -
j_gene: TRBJ2-7
v_gene: TRBV3-1/TRBV3-2

CDR3aa: CASSQEVTDRVFF
CDR3nt: TGTGCCAGCAGCCAAGAAGTGACGGACAGGGTGTTTTTT
abundance: -
d_gene: TRBD1
j_gene: TRBJ1-4
v_gene: TRBV4-2

CDR3aa: CASSTDGQSVYGYTF
CDR3nt: TGCGCCAGCAGCACGGACGGACAGTCGGTATATGGCTACACCTTC
abundance: -
d_gene: -
j_gene: TRBJ1-2
v_gene: TRBV5-1

CDR3aa: CASSPSQGTEAFF
CDR3nt: TGTGCCAGCTCACCTAGTCAGGGGACTGAAGCTTTCTTT
abundance: -
d_gene: -
j_gene: TRBJ1-1
v_gene: TRBV18

CDR3aa: CASSPQGFSTGELFF
CDR3nt: TGTGCCAGCAGTCCACAGGGTTTCAGCACCGGGGAGCTGTTTTTT
abundance: -
d_gene: -
j_gene: TRBJ2-2
v_gene: TRBV7-3

CDR3aa: CASSKDRGLYEQYF
CDR3nt: TGCGCCAGCAGCAAAGACAGGGGGCTTTACGAGCAGTACTTC
abundance: once
d_gene: TRBD1
j_gene: TRBJ2-7
v_gene: TRBV4-1

CDR3aa: CASILDINTGELFF
CDR3nt: -
abundance: -
d_gene: -
j_gene: TRBJ2-2
v_gene: TRBV6-6

CDR3aa: CAITPGGDLYEQYF
CDR3nt: TGTGCCATCACCCCGGGGGGGGATCTCTACGAGCAGTACTTC
abundance: -
d_gene: TRBD2
j_gene: TRBJ2-7
v_gene: TRBV10-3

CDR3aa: CASSVVARMNTEAFF
CDR3nt: TGTGCCAGCAGCGTAGTGGCCAGAATGAACACTGAAGCTTTCTTT
abundance: -
d_gene: -
j_gene: TRBJ1-1
v_gene: TRBV9

CDR3aa: CASSEVRGDTQYF
CDR3nt: TGTGCCAGCAGTGAAGTCAGGGGAGATACGCAGTATTTT
abundance: -
d_gene: -
j_gene: TRBJ2-3
v_gene: TRBV6-1

CDR3aa: CASGRQLKEKLFF
CDR3nt: TGTGCCAGCGGAAGACAGTTAAAGGAAAAACTGTTTTTT
abundance: -
d_gene: -
j_gene: TRBJ1-4
v_gene: TRBV12-3/TRBV12-4

CDR3aa: CASSYRDFNSYEQYF
CDR3nt: TGCGCCAGCAGCTACCGGGACTTCAACTCCTACGAGCAGTACTTC
abundance: -
d_gene: -
j_gene: TRBJ2-7
v_gene: TRBV5-1

CDR3aa: CASSQDTPLAGEADTQYF
CDR3nt: TGTGCCAGCAGCCAAGATACGCCTTTAGCGGGAGAGGCAGATACGCAGTATTTT
abundance: -
d_gene: TRBD2
j_gene: TRBJ2-3
v_gene: TRBV3-1/TRBV3-2

CDR3aa: CASSMGPGRAKNIQYF
CDR3nt: TGTGCCAGTAGTATGGGGCCGGGCCGAGCCAAAAACATTCAGTACTTC
abundance: -
d_gene: -
j_gene: TRBJ2-4
v_gene: TRBV19

CDR3aa: CAWGRRSEAFF
CDR3nt: TGTGCCTGGGGAAGGCGGAGTGAAGCTTTCTTT
abundance: -
d_gene: -
j_gene: TRBJ1-1
v_gene: TRBV30

CDR3aa: CASSQDDLAGVETQYF
CDR3nt: TGTGCCAGCAGCCAAGACGACTTAGCGGGGGTAGAGACCCAGTACTTC
abundance: -
d_gene: TRBD2
j_gene: TRBJ2-5
v_gene: TRBV4-2

CDR3aa: CATAARSGRHNEQFF
CDR3nt: TGTGCCACCGCCGCCCGTAGCGGACGCCACAATGAGCAGTTCTTC
abundance: -
d_gene: -
j_gene: TRBJ2-1
v_gene: TRBV15